This T cell receptor (beta chain) is from a study of OX40 agonist ivuxolimab in advanced cancers. Study details: Ivuxolimab was administered intravenously to patients at 0.01 to 10 mg/kg every 2 weeks.

V was clipped by 0 bases and J by 0 bases, with 7 bases between them. The CDR3 runs to 16 residues. The V gene's germline CDR1 is SGHRS and CDR2 YFSETQ. The repertoire was sequenced with immunoSEQ multiplex PCR; TCRdb's copy has only in-frame clones and lacks some. The table shows around 70,000 clones, with 89% occurring only once. The input for sequencing was CD4+ or CD8+ T cells sorted from blood, taken in a trial of the OX40 agonist ivuxolimab. The chain joins TRBV5-1 to TRBJ1-6; no clear D. This clonotype was sampled from an adult with an advanced solid tumor such as melanoma, head and neck, liver or kidney cancer. CDR3 sequence reads: CASSLVSGSYNSPLHF. CDR3 nucleotide sequence: TGCGCCAGCAGCTTGGTTTCAGGCTCCTATAATTCACCCCTCCACTTT. Full variable domain (outside the CDR3, taken from reference TRBV5-1 and TRBJ1-6): KAGVTQTPRYLIKTRGQQVTLSCSPISGHRSVSWYQQTPGQGLQFLFEYFSETQRNKGNFPGRFSGRQFSNSRSEMNVSTLELGDSALYLCASSLVSGSYNSPLHFGNGTRLTVT.